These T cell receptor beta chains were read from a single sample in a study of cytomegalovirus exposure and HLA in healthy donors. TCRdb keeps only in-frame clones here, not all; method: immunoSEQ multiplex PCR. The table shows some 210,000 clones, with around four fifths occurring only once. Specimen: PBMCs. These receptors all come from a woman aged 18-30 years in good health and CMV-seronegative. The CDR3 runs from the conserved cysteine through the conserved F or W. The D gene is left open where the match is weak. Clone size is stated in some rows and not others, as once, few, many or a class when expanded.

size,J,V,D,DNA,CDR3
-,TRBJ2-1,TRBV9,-,TGTGCCAGCAGCCCGAGTCCCGACAGTTACAATGAGCAGTTCTTC,CASSPSPDSYNEQFF
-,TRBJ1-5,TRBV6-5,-,TGTGCCAGCAGTTACTCGGGCTCCGGTAGCAATCAGCCCCAGCATTTT,CASSYSGSGSNQPQHF
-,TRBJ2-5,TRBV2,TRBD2,TGTGCCAGCAGTGAAGCGACAGCGGGAGTCGATGGCGAGACCCAGTACTTC,CASSEATAGVDGETQYF
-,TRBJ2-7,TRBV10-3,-,TGTGCCATCAGTCCTCAGGGGTATGACGAGCAGTACTTC,CAISPQGYDEQYF
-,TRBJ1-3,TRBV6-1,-,TGTGCCAGCCGAAGGGGCCCCTCCGGAAACACCATATATTTT,CASRRGPSGNTIYF
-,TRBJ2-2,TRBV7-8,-,TGTGCCAGCAGCTTTTATGAGCGGAACACCGGGGAGCTGTTTTTT,CASSFYERNTGELFF
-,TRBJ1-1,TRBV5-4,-,TGTGCCAGCAGCTTGAACACTGAAGCTTTCTTT,CASSLNTEAFF
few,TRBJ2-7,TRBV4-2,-,TGTGCCAGCAGCCAGCGGGACGGACAGACCCGCGAGCAGTACTTC,CASSQRDGQTREQYF
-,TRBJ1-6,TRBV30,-,TGTGCCGGCCACAGGGAGTCCTCACCCCTCCACTTT,CAGHRESSPLHF
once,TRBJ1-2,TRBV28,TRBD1,TGTGCCACCCGGACAGGAAACTATGGCTACACCTTC,CATRTGNYGYTF
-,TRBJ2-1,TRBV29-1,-,TGCAGCGTTGAAGGGGGTGGGTCCTCCTACAATGAGCAGTTCTTC,CSVEGGGSSYNEQFF
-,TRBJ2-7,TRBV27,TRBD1,TGTGCCAGCAGCCCTGTCCGGGACAGGGGGATCTACGAGCAGTACTTC,CASSPVRDRGIYEQYF
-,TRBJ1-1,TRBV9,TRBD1,TGTGCCAGCAGCGAGGGACAGCCGAACACTGAAGCTTTCTTT,CASSEGQPNTEAFF
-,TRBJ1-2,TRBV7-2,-,TGTGCCAGCGTCGAAGGGCGGGGTAGGGGTGGCTACACCTTC,CASVEGRGRGGYTF
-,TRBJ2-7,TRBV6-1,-,TGTGCCAGCAGTGAAGGGTGGGGGATTTACGAGCAGTACTTC,CASSEGWGIYEQYF
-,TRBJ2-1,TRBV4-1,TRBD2,TGCGCCAGCAGCCAGGACGGTCCCTCCCCCAGACTAGCCGGGGAGCAGTTCTTC,CASSQDGPSPRLAGEQFF
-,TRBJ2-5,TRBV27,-,TGTGCCAGCAGTTCCACAACCCACAGGGCGGGAGAGACCCAGTACTTC,CASSSTTHRAGETQYF
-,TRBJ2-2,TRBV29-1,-,TGCAGCGTTGAACAGAACACCGGGGAGCTGTTTTTT,CSVEQNTGELFF
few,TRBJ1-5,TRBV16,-,TGTGCCAGCAGCCAATTGAGGGAACAGCCCCAGCATTTT,CASSQLREQPQHF
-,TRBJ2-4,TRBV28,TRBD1,TGTGCCAGCAACCACGGGACAGGGCTAGCCAAAAACATTCAGTACTTC,CASNHGTGLAKNIQYF
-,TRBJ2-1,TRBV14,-,TGTGCCAGCAGCCAAGGCCGTCGGACACAGAAGTTCTTC,CASSQGRRTQKFF
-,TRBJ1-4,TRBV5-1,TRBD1,TGCGCCAGCAGCTTGGTTGGGCAGGGGGGCGAAAAACTGTTTTTT,CASSLVGQGGEKLFF
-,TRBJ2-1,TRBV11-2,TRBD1,TGTGCCAGCAGCGCCGGGACAGGGGGCAATGAGCAGTTCTTC,CASSAGTGGNEQFF
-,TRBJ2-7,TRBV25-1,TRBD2,TGTGCCAGCAGTGAATCCGGACTAGCCCTCTACGAGCAGTACTTC,CASSESGLALYEQYF
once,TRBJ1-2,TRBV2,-,TGTGCCAGCAGTGGGGACGGTACTAACTATGGCTACACCTTC,CASSGDGTNYGYTF
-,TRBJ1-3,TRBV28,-,TGTGCCAGCAGGGGCGGCTATGGAAACACCATATATTTT,CASRGGYGNTIYF
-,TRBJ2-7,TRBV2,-,TGTGCCAGCACCGCGAGTTACGTCTCCTACGAGCAGTACTTC,CASTASYVSYEQYF
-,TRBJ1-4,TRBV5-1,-,TGCGCCAGCAGCTTCCAGGGGCGAGGAGGAGAAAAACTGTTTTTT,CASSFQGRGGEKLFF
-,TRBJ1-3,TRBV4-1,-,TGCGCCAGCAGTACAGGGAGGTCTGGAAACACCATATATTTT,CASSTGRSGNTIYF
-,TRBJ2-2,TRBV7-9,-,TGTGCCAGCAGTATGGACACCGGGGAGCTGTTTTTT,CASSMDTGELFF
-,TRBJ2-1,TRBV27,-,TGTGCCAGCTCCACCTTGATATCGGGGCATGAGCAGTTCTTC,CASSTLISGHEQFF
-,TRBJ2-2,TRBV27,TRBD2,TGTGCCAGCAGTTCCCTGACTAGCTCGTCAGCGGGGGAGCTGTTTTTT,CASSSLTSSSAGELFF
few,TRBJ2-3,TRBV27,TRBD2,TGTGCCAGCAGTTTCCGGGAGGGCACAGATACGCAGTATTTT,CASSFREGTDTQYF
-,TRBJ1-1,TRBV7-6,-,TGTGCCAGCAGCTTAGATTATGGGACCCCCATGAACACTGAAGCTTTCTTT,CASSLDYGTPMNTEAFF
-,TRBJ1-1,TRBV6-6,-,TGTGCCAGCAGCCGCACCGGGGGAGCCGGCACTGAAGCTTTCTTT,CASSRTGGAGTEAFF
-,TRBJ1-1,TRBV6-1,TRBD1,TGTGCCAGCAGGGAAGGGACAGGGGGCAGGAACACTGAAGCTTTCTTT,CASREGTGGRNTEAFF
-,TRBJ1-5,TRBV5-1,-,TGCGCCAGCAGCTTGGCCTCCGCCGCAGGGGATCAGCCCCAGCATTTT,CASSLASAAGDQPQHF
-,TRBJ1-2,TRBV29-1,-,TGCAGCGTTGATGGCGGGGTAGGTCGCTATGGCTACACCTTC,CSVDGGVGRYGYTF
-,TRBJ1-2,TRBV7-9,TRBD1,TGTGCCAGCGCGCCCGAGACAGGGGGGAATGGCTACACCTTC,CASAPETGGNGYTF
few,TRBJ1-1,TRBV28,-,TGTGCCAGCAGTTTTCCAGGGACAAGGGCTGAAGCTTTCTTT,CASSFPGTRAEAFF
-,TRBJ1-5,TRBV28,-,TGTGCCAGCACCGGACAACGAGTCGATCAGCCCCAGCATTTT,CASTGQRVDQPQHF
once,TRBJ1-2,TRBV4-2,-,TGTGCCAGCAGCCAAGATCATAATGCAGGGAACCATGGCTACACCTTC,CASSQDHNAGNHGYTF
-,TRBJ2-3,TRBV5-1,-,TGCGCCAGCAGCTTGGGGGAGATCACAGATACGCAGTATTTT,CASSLGEITDTQYF
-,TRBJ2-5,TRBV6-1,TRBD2,TGTGCCAGCAGTGAACCTAGCGGGAGGGGGGGAAAAGAGGAGACCCAGTACTTC,CASSEPSGRGGKEETQYF
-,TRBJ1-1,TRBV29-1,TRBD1,TGCAGCGTTTTGACAGGGAGGAACACTGAAGCTTTCTTT,CSVLTGRNTEAFF
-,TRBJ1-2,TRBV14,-,TGTGCCAGCAGCCAAGACGCGGGGCAGTACGATGGCTACACCTTC,CASSQDAGQYDGYTF
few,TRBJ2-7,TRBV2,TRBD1,TGTGCCAGCATCTTACAACAGGGGGAGGCTACCTACGAGCAGTACTTC,CASILQQGEATYEQYF
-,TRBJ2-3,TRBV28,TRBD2,TGTGCCAGCAATAGCGGGAGGGCAGCAGATACGCAGTATTTT,CASNSGRAADTQYF
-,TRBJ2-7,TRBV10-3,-,TGTGCCATCAGTGCGGGGGCAGGGGCGGCCTACGAGCAGTACTTC,CAISAGAGAAYEQYF
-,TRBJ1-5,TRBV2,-,TGTGCCAGCAGTGGAGAAGGTCAGCCCCAGCATTTT,CASSGEGQPQHF
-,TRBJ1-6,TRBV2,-,TGTGCAACAATCCGGGACATCAATTCACCCCTCCACTTT,CATIRDINSPLHF
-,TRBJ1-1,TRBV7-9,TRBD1,TGTGCCAGCAGCGCTAGACTAGACAGGGGGAACACTGAAGCTTTCTTT,CASSARLDRGNTEAFF
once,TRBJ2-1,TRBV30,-,TGTGCCCCTAAACTTAGAAATGAGCAGTTCTTC,CAPKLRNEQFF
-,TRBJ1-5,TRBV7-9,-,TGTGCCAGCAGCTTAGTAGGCACCAATCAGCCCCAGCATTTT,CASSLVGTNQPQHF
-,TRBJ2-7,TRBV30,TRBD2,TGTGCCTGGAGTGTAATAGGTGGTAGCGGGGGGGTCGACTACGAGCAGTACTTC,CAWSVIGGSGGVDYEQYF
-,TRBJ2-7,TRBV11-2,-,TGTGCCAGCAGCTTAGATGGGCTAGCCCTGGGACCGTACGAGCAGTACTTC,CASSLDGLALGPYEQYF
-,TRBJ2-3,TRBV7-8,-,TGTGCCAGCAGTTTTGAGGACGCCAGCACAGATACGCAGTATTTT,CASSFEDASTDTQYF